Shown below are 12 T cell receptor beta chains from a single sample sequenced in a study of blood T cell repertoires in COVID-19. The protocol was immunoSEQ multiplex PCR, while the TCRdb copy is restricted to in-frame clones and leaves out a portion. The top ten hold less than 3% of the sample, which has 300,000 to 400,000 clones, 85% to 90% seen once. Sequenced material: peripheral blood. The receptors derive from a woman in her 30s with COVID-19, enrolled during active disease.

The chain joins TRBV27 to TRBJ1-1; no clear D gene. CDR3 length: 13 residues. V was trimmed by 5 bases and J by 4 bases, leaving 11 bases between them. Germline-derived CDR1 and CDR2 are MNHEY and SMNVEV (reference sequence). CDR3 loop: CASSERESTEAFF. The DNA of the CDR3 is TGTGCCAGCAGTGAACGGGAGAGCACTGAAGCTTTCTTT.

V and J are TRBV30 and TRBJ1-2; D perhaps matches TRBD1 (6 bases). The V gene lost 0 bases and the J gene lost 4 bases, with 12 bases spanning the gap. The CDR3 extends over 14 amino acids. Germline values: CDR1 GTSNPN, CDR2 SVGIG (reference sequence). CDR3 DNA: TGTGCCTGGAGTGTAGGGGGAGACGCCTATGGCTACACCTTC. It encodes CAWSVGGDAYGYTF. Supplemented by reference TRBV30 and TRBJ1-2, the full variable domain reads SQTIHQWPATLVQPVGSPLSLECTVEGTSNPNLYWYRQAAGRGLQLLFYSVGIGQISSEVPQNLSASRPQDRQFILSSKKLLLSDSGFYLCAWSVGGDAYGYTFGSGTRLTVV.

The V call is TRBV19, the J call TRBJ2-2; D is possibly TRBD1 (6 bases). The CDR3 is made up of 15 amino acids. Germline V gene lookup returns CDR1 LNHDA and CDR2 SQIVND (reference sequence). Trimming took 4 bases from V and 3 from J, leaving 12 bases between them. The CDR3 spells CASSRYRDDTGELFF. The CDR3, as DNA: TGTGCCAGTAGTAGATACAGGGACGACACCGGGGAGCTGTTTTTT.

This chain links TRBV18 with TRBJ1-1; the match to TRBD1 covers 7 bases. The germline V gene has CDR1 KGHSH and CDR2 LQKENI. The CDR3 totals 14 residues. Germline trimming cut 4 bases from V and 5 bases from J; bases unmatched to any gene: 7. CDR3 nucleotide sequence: TGTGCCAGCTCACAGGGACAGCACTTGACTGAAGCTTTCTTT. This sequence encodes CASSQGQHLTEAFF.

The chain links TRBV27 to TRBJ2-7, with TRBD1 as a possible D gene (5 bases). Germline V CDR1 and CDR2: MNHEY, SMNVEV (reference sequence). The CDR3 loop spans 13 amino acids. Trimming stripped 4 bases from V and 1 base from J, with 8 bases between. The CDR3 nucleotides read TGTGCCAGCAGTTCCCCAGGGTCCTACGAGCAGTACTTC. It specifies CASSSPGSYEQYF.

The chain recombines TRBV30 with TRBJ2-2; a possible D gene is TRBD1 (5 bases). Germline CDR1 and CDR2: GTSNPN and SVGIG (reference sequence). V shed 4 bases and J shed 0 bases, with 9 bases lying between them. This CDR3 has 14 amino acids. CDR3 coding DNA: TGTGCCTGGATTCAGGGAACGAACACCGGGGAGCTGTTTTTT. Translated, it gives CAWIQGTNTGELFF. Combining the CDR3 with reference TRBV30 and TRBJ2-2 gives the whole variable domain SQTIHQWPATLVQPVGSPLSLECTVEGTSNPNLYWYRQAAGRGLQLLFYSVGIGQISSEVPQNLSASRPQDRQFILSSKKLLLSDSGFYLCAWIQGTNTGELFFGEGSRLTVL.

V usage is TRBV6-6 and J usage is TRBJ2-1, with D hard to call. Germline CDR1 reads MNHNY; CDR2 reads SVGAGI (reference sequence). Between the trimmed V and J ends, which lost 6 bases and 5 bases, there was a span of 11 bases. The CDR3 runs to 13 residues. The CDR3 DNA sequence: TGTGCCAGCAGCGCCCCAGATCACAATGAGCAGTTCTTC. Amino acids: CASSAPDHNEQFF.

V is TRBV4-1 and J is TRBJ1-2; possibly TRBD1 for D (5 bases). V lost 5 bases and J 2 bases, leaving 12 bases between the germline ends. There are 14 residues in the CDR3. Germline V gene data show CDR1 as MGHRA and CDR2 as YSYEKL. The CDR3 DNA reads TGCGCCAGCAGCACCCCTTCAGGGAACTATGGCTACACCTTC. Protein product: CASSTPSGNYGYTF.

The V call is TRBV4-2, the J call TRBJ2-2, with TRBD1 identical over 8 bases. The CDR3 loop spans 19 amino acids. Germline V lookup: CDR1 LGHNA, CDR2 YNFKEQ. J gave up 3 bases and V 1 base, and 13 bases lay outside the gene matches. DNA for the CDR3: TGTGCCAGCAGCCAAGCCATAGTACGTACAGGGGGATACACCGGGGAGCTGTTTTTT. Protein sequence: CASSQAIVRTGGYTGELFF.

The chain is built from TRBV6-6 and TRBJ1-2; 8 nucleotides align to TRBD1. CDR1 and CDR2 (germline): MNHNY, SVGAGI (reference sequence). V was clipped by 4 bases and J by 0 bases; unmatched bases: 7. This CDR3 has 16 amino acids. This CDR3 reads CASSSRGDRTNYGYTF. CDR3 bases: TGTGCCAGCAGTTCACGCGGGGACAGGACTAACTATGGCTACACCTTC.

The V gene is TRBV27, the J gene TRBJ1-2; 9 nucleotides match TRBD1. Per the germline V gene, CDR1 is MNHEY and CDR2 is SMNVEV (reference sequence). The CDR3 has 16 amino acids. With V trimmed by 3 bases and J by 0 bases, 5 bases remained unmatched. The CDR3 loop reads CASSLTGGSANYGYTF. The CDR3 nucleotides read TGTGCCAGCAGTTTGACAGGGGGATCAGCTAACTATGGCTACACCTTC.

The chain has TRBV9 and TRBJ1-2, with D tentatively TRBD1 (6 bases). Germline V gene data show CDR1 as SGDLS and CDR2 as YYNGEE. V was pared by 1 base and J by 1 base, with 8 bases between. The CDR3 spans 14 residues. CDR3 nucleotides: TGTGCCAGCAGCGTAACACAGGGTAACTATGGCTACACCTTC. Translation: CASSVTQGNYGYTF.